This is a list of T cell receptor beta chains from one sample in a study of T cell changes during pregnancy in multiple sclerosis. Clones were sequenced by immunoSEQ multiplex PCR, and TCRdb holds only the in-frame ones, with some missing. The table has about 40,000 clones, about 90% seen once. Sequenced material: CD4+ T cells from peripheral blood mononuclear cells, taken in the third trimester of pregnancy. All receptors come from a female donor in good health, enrolled as a control in a pregnancy study. CDR3s include the opening cysteine and the closing phenylalanine or tryptophan. D genes are given only for firm matches. Clone size is shown for a subset of rows, as once, few, many or a class of expanded clone.

TRBJ1-5 | TRBD1 | . | TRBV28 | TGTGCCAGCAGTTTTGGGGGACAGTTGAATCAGCCCCAGCATTTT | CASSFGGQLNQPQHF
TRBJ2-1 | . | . | TRBV27 | TGTGCCAGCATGACTCGGCGGGGCGGCAATGAGCAGTTCTTC | CASMTRRGGNEQFF
TRBJ2-3 | . | . | TRBV9 | TGTGCCAGCAGCGCCGAGGATACGCAGTATTTT | CASSAEDTQYF
TRBJ2-7 | . | . | TRBV18 | TGTGCCAGCTCACCGGAGACAGGGAGGAGGTACGAGCAGTACTTC | CASSPETGRRYEQYF
TRBJ2-1 | . | . | TRBV7-9 | TGTGCCAGCAGCTTTCCGAACCAGTACAATGAGCAGTTCTTC | CASSFPNQYNEQFF
TRBJ2-7 | . | . | TRBV6-5 | TGTGCCAGCCATTCACCCGGGACATTTGAGCAGTACTTC | CASHSPGTFEQYF
TRBJ2-1 | TRBD2 | . | TRBV7-9 | TGTGCCAGCAGTAAACGAGGCGGGGGGGAATCCTACAATGAGCAGTTCTTC | CASSKRGGGESYNEQFF
TRBJ2-5 | TRBD2 | . | TRBV19 | TGTGCCACCCAGCGGGGGTTCCAAGAGACCCAGTACTTC | CATQRGFQETQYF
TRBJ1-1 | . | once | TRBV5-8 | TGTGCCAGCAGTCGACTGCAGGGGATAACTGAAGCTTTCTTT | CASSRLQGITEAFF
TRBJ1-2 | TRBD1 | . | TRBV5-6 | TGTGCCAGCAGCTTGAGCGCAGGGGGCGCCTATGGCTACACCTTC | CASSLSAGGAYGYTF
TRBJ2-1 | . | . | TRBV11-2 | TGTGCCAGCAGCTCTCCAGGGAAGAACTCCTACAATGAGCAGTTCTTC | CASSSPGKNSYNEQFF
TRBJ1-2 | . | . | TRBV2 | TGTGCCAGCACTATGGATCCGGGGGACTCACAAACGGGGTTTAACTATGGCTACACCTTC | CASTMDPGDSQTGFNYGYTF
TRBJ2-2 | TRBD2 | . | TRBV12-5 | TGTGCTAGTGGTTTGGGTTTAATAGGACTAGCGGGGACCGGGGAGCTGTTTTTT | CASGLGLIGLAGTGELFF
TRBJ2-6 | TRBD2 | . | TRBV5-1 | TGCGCCAGCAGTCGGGAGGCTGGGGCCAACGTCCTGACTTTC | CASSREAGANVLTF
TRBJ2-7 | . | . | TRBV10-2 | TGCGCCAGCAGTGAGGCTAGATGGTACGAGCAGTACTTC | CASSEARWYEQYF
TRBJ2-7 | . | once | TRBV18 | TGTGCCAGCTCACCCCCGGGAGCCTACGAGCAGTACTTC | CASSPPGAYEQYF
TRBJ2-7 | . | few | TRBV5-1 | TGCGCCAGCAGCTTCGGTCGGGGTAGCGAGCAGTACTTC | CASSFGRGSEQYF
TRBJ2-3 | TRBD2 | . | TRBV9 | TGTGCCAGCAGCGTAGACGTCGGGGGGAGCACAGATACGCAGTATTTT | CASSVDVGGSTDTQYF
TRBJ2-2 | . | . | TRBV5-1 | TGCGCCAGCAAGCTCGGCGGGACGAACACCGGGGAGCTGTTTTTT | CASKLGGTNTGELFF
TRBJ2-3 | TRBD2 | once | TRBV2 | TGTGCCAGCAGTGAGGTAGCGGGGGGCCCCTACACAGATACGCAGTATTTT | CASSEVAGGPYTDTQYF
TRBJ2-4 | . | . | TRBV19 | TGTGCCAGTAGTATTGGGCTAGCAGACATTCAGTACTTC | CASSIGLADIQYF
TRBJ2-4 | TRBD1 | . | TRBV30 | TGTGCCTGGAGTACGGACAGGCCGGGGGCCAAAAACATTCAGTACTTC | CAWSTDRPGAKNIQYF